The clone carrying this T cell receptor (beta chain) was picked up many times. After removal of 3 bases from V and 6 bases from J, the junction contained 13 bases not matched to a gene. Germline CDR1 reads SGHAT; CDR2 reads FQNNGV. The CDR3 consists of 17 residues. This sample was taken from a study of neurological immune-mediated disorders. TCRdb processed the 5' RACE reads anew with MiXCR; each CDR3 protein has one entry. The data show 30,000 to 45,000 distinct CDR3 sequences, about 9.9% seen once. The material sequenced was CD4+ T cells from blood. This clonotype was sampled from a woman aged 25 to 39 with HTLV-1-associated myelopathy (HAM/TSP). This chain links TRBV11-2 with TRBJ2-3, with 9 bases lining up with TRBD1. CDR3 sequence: CASSLINRGRNPDTQYF. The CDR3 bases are TGTGCCAGCAGCTTGATTAACAGGGGGCGAAACCCGGATACGCAGTATTTT.